Each of the 26 T cell receptor beta chains below was sequenced from the same sample in a study of type 1 regulatory T cells. TCRdb re-called the reads with MiXCR, one entry per CDR3 protein. This repertoire shows approximately 90,000 distinct CDR3 sequences, around 30% found once; its top ten account for less than 2.5%. Sequencing was done on a sample of CD4+ T cells, either the whole sample or a sorted fraction (not recorded which). The receptors shown here come from a human donor in good health.

The chain combines TRBV20-1 with TRBJ2-7; D is ambiguous. CDR1 and CDR2 (germline): DFQATT, SNEGSKA (reference sequence). There are 15 residues in the CDR3. V shed 0 bases and J shed 0 bases, with 12 bases lying between them. The CDR3 here is CSAREGSSPSYEQYF. CDR3 nucleotide sequence: TGCAGTGCTAGAGAAGGTTCCTCTCCCTCCTACGAGCAGTACTTC.

This clonotype was seen a few times. The chain combines TRBV5-5 with TRBJ1-1; D perhaps matches TRBD1 (6 bases). Germline CDR1 and CDR2: SGHKS and YYEKEE (reference sequence). This CDR3 spans 13 amino acids. V was pared by 4 bases and J by 8 bases, with 15 bases between. This CDR3 is CASSPEGQTEAFF. The CDR3 nucleotides are TGTGCCAGCAGCCCGGAAGGACAGACCGAAGCTTTCTTT.

This chain uses TRBV19 with TRBJ1-2; TRBD1 matches 7 bases. Germline V lookup: CDR1 LNHDA, CDR2 SQIVND (reference sequence). Trimming took 5 bases from V and 3 from J; bases not matched to a gene: 6. The CDR3 contains 14 residues. CDR3 bases: TGTGCCAGTAGTTCGCGAACAGGGGACTATGGCTACACCTTC. Amino acids: CASSSRTGDYGYTF.

The chain recombines TRBV19 with TRBJ2-1; tentatively, D is TRBD2 (6 bases). This CDR3 has 16 residues. V shed 8 bases and J shed 6 bases, with 23 bases lying between them. Germline V gives CDR1 LNHDA, CDR2 SQIVND (reference sequence). The DNA of the CDR3 is TGTGCCAGTCGCCTACAGTCGGGACTGCCGCTCAATGAGCAGTTCTTC. This translates into CASRLQSGLPLNEQFF.

The chain joins TRBV7-9 to TRBJ2-3; 7 bases match TRBD1. Germline V gene data show CDR1 as SEHNR and CDR2 as FQNEAQ (reference sequence). CDR3 size: 16 residues. J was trimmed by 0 bases and V by 5 bases; bases with no gene match: 8. The CDR3 loop is CASSRGGGTSTDTQYF. The CDR3 DNA is TGTGCCAGCAGCCGAGGGGGCGGTACTAGCACAGATACGCAGTATTTT. Looking up the rest from reference TRBV7-9 and TRBJ2-3 gives the full variable domain: DTGVSQNPRHKITKRGQNVTFRCDPISEHNRLYWYRQTLGQGPEFLTYFQNEAQLEKSRLLSDRFSAERPKGSFSTLEIQRTEQGDSAMYLCASSRGGGTSTDTQYFGPGTRLTVL.

J is TRBJ2-5 and V is TRBV28; 7 bases fit TRBD2. The CDR3 length is 15 residues. Germline loops: CDR1 MDHEN, CDR2 SYDVKM. V trimming: 10 bases; J trimming: 6 bases; junction bases outside the gene matches: 17. Here the CDR3 DNA reads TGTGCCACCTATACGACTAGCCAGAGTTTTAAGACCCAGTACTTC. Its protein product is CATYTTSQSFKTQYF.

A few counts support this clonotype. The J gene is TRBJ1-6, the V gene TRBV5-1; D is perhaps TRBD1 (6 bases). The CDR3 covers 14 residues. V was cut by 4 bases and J by 3 bases, with 8 bases left in between. CDR1 is SGHRS and CDR2 is YFSETQ in the germline V gene. Here the CDR3 DNA reads TGCGCCAGCAGCCTGGACAGCTATAATTCACCCCTCCACTTT. Its protein product is CASSLDSYNSPLHF.

The chain joins TRBV6-1 to TRBJ1-5, with D tentatively TRBD1 (6 bases). The V end was cut by 9 bases, the J end by 2 bases, with 11 bases between. In germline, CDR1 is MNHNS, CDR2 SASEGT. The CDR3 has 13 residues. The CDR3 sequence: CASHRDGNQPQHF. Here the CDR3 DNA reads TGTGCCAGTCACAGGGATGGCAATCAGCCCCAGCATTTT.

This clonotype was recorded a few times. The V and J genes are TRBV7-2 and TRBJ2-3, with D uncertain. This CDR3 spans 13 amino acids. V lost 1 base and J 4 bases, leaving 6 bases between the germline ends. From germline, CDR1 is SGHTA and CDR2 FQGNSA. CDR3 residues: CASSLVEADTQYF. CDR3 nucleotides: TGTGCCAGCAGCTTAGTAGAGGCAGATACGCAGTATTTT.

V and J are TRBV20-1 and TRBJ2-4, with TRBD2 matching over 7 bases. The length of the CDR3 is 15 residues. Per germline, CDR1 DFQATT and CDR2 SNEGSKA (reference sequence). The V and J ends lost 1 base and 7 bases, in that order; junction bases with no gene match: 10. Written as DNA, the CDR3 is TGCAGTGCTAGAGTGGCTAGCGGTGGGGGGAACATTCAGTACTTC. This encodes CSARVASGGGNIQYF.

Concerning this clonotype itself: Germline and junction disagree at one end, which may indicate a read error. This chain joins TRBV27 and TRBJ1-4; D may be TRBD1 (5 bases). Looked up from germline, CDR1 is MNHEY and CDR2 is SMNVEV (reference sequence). The CDR3 is 14 amino acids. The CDR3 loop is CANSSRQNNEKLFF. For the CDR3, the DNA is TGTGCCAACAGTTCGCGACAGAATAATGAAAAACTGTTTTTT.

The genes are TRBV11-1 and TRBJ2-3; weak D call: TRBD2 (6 bases). Looked up from germline, CDR1 is SGHAT and CDR2 is FQDESV (reference sequence). The CDR3 runs 12 residues. V was trimmed by 4 bases and J by 4 bases, leaving 6 bases between them. CDR3 loop: CASSWGADTQYF. In nucleotides, the CDR3 is TGTGCCAGCAGCTGGGGGGCAGATACGCAGTATTTT. Looking up the rest from reference TRBV11-1 and TRBJ2-3 gives the full variable domain: EAEVAQSPRYKITEKSQAVAFWCDPISGHATLYWYRQILGQGPELLVQFQDESVVDDSQLPKDRFSAERLKGVDSTLKIQPAELGDSAMYLCASSWGADTQYFGPGTRLTVL.

The J gene is TRBJ2-2, the V gene TRBV7-2; the D gene is possibly TRBD2 (5 bases). Trimming took off 1 base at V and 5 bases at J, with 8 bases between the two ends. This CDR3 is built from 14 residues. Germline assignment: CDR1 SGHTA and CDR2 FQGNSA. The DNA of the CDR3 is TGTGCCAGCAGCTTAGGGTGGGAGACCGGGGAGCTGTTTTTT. This gives the protein CASSLGWETGELFF.

This clonotype was recorded at least ten times. The gene calls are TRBV18 and TRBJ2-5; D is uncertain. The CDR3 is 13 residues long. Deletions cut 4 bases from V and 1 base from J, with 7 bases between. Germline V CDR1 and CDR2: KGHSH, LQKENI. CDR3 sequence reads: CASSLDIQETQYF. CDR3 sequence (DNA): TGTGCCAGCTCACTTGACATCCAAGAGACCCAGTACTTC.

This clonotype was counted a single time. Given a much more abundant clone one base away, this may be a read error. Here the CDR3 reads CASSLVRLAGGPTDTQHF. The DNA for the CDR3 is TGTGCCAGCAGCTTAGTGCGTCTAGCGGGAGGTCCCACAGATACGCAGCATTTT. This chain joins TRBV7-2 and TRBJ2-3; no clear D. The J call could be wrong; TRBJ1-5 is a better fit for the DNA end. CDR1 SGHTA and CDR2 FQGNSA come from the germline V gene. There are 18 residues in the CDR3.

This clonotype was seen a few times. The genes are TRBV6-1 and TRBJ1-5; D ambiguous. The germline V gene has CDR1 MNHNS and CDR2 SASEGT. The V end was cut by 3 bases, the J end by 6 bases, with 12 bases between. This CDR3 spans 14 amino acids. The CDR3 here is CASSEDPWSQPQHF. The CDR3 bases are TGTGCCAGCAGTGAGGACCCCTGGAGTCAGCCCCAGCATTTT.

This clonotype was detected a few times. In nucleotides, the CDR3 is TGTGCCACCGGGGCGGGAGGGCCATCAGATACGCAGTATTTT. It yields the protein CATGAGGPSDTQYF. This chain uses TRBV15 with TRBJ2-3, with 9 nucleotides matching TRBD2. The V gene end was trimmed by 8 bases and the J gene end by 4 bases; junction bases not matched to a gene: 7. The CDR3 runs 14 residues. Germline V gives CDR1 LNHNV, CDR2 YYDKDF (reference sequence).

The chain employs TRBV7-9 and TRBJ1-2, with TRBD1 identical over 10 bases. CDR3 length: 15 amino acids. Germline-derived CDR1 and CDR2 are SEHNR and FQNEAQ (reference sequence). J gave up 7 bases and V 0 bases, and 5 bases lay outside the gene matches. CDR3 region: CASSLASTGGAGYTF. The CDR3 coding sequence is TGTGCCAGCAGCTTAGCCTCGACAGGGGGCGCTGGCTACACCTTC. Filled out from reference TRBV7-9 and TRBJ1-2, the complete variable domain reads DTGVSQNPRHKITKRGQNVTFRCDPISEHNRLYWYRQTLGQGPEFLTYFQNEAQLEKSRLLSDRFSAERPKGSFSTLEIQRTEQGDSAMYLCASSLASTGGAGYTFGSGTRLTVV.

This sequence joins TRBV7-2 and TRBJ2-7; D unclear. Trimming removed 1 base at V and 0 bases at J, with 13 bases between. Germline values: CDR1 SGHTA, CDR2 FQGNSA. This CDR3 has 16 amino acids. The CDR3 region has the DNA TGTGCCAGCAGCTTAGAGATGACAAGAAGCTCCTACGAGCAGTACTTC. This encodes CASSLEMTRSSYEQYF. The whole variable domain, filled in from reference TRBV7-2 and TRBJ2-7, reads GAGVSQSPSNKVTEKGKDVELRCDPISGHTALYWYRQSLGQGLEFLIYFQGNSAPDKSGLPSDRFSAERTGGSVSTLTIQRTQQEDSAVYLCASSLEMTRSSYEQYFGPGTRLTVT.

Details on this clonotype: Because the CDR3 is missing its conserved closing phenylalanine or tryptophan, this is likely a read error. J is TRBJ2-1 and V is TRBV11-2, with TRBD2 matching over 7 bases. The ends lost 4 bases at V and 0 bases at J; junction bases unmatched: 6. The CDR3 runs 16 residues. Germline V gives CDR1 SGHAT, CDR2 FQNNGV. CDR3 sequence: CASSSWGGSSYNEQFL. The CDR3 DNA reads as TGTGCCAGCAGCTCATGGGGCGGGAGCTCCTACAATGAGCAGTTCCTC.

Notes on this clonotype: The limits of the CDR3 on the DNA are not certain, so only TCRdb's listed CDR3 is given. The chain combines TRBV5-1 with TRBJ2-5; the listed D gene, TRBD1, was not tested against the DNA. Germline V gives CDR1 SGHRS, CDR2 YFSETQ. Inclusive of both ends, the CDR3 amounts to 15 amino acids. CDR3 sequence reads: CASTGDFRGGETQYF.

There are a few counts of this clonotype. The chain carries TRBV24-1 and TRBJ2-7, with D perhaps matching TRBD1 (6 bases). Germline assignment: CDR1 KGHDR and CDR2 SFDVKD. This CDR3 has 13 residues. V lost 4 bases and J 5 bases, leaving 11 bases between the germline ends. CDR3: CATSELQGHEQYF. CDR3 DNA sequence: TGTGCCACCAGTGAATTACAGGGCCACGAGCAGTACTTC.

The rearrangement uses TRBV5-5 and TRBJ1-2; tentative D call: TRBD1 (6 bases). The germline V and J ends were trimmed by 4 bases and 4 bases, with 17 bases remaining between them. The germline V gene encodes CDR1 SGHKS and CDR2 YYEKEE (reference sequence). There are 15 residues in the CDR3. CDR3 sequence (DNA): TGTGCCAGCAGCCCCCTCCGGGACACCCTCTATGGCTACACCTTC. It translates to CASSPLRDTLYGYTF.

This rearrangement joins TRBV5-8 to TRBJ2-3, with 7 bases aligning to TRBD1. Germline CDR1 reads SGHTS; CDR2 reads YDEGEE. With 4 bases clipped from V and 2 bases from J, the junction kept 13 bases outside the gene matches. The length of the CDR3 is 17 residues. The CDR3 protein is CASSADKGQLITDTQYF. For the CDR3, the DNA is TGTGCCAGCAGCGCCGACAAGGGACAGCTGATCACAGATACGCAGTATTTT. The full variable domain, with the rest looked up from reference TRBV5-8 and TRBJ2-3, is EAGVTQSPTHLIKTRGQQATLRCSPISGHTSVYWYQQALGLGLQFLLWYDEGEERNRGNFPPRFSGRQFPNYSSELNVNALELEDSALYLCASSADKGQLITDTQYFGPGTRLTVL.

The chain couples TRBV5-1 to TRBJ2-5; a possible D gene is TRBD1 (6 bases). Trimming stripped 1 base from V and 4 bases from J, with 14 bases between. The V gene's germline CDR1 is SGHRS and CDR2 YFSETQ. CDR3 length equals 15 residues. The DNA of the CDR3 is TGCGCCAGCAGCTTGCCTCAGGGGCTAGGAGAGACCCAGTACTTC. Translation gives CASSLPQGLGETQYF.

This clonotype came up a few times. The V gene is TRBV7-2, the J gene TRBJ2-7; D is perhaps TRBD2 (5 bases). The CDR3 extends over 15 amino acids. CDR1 is SGHTA and CDR2 is FQGNSA in the germline V gene. V shed 2 bases and J shed 7 bases, with 18 bases lying between them. The CDR3 nucleotides read TGTGCCAGCAGCTTATCCCCGGGAAAGGGAGCGGAGCAGTACTTC. Its translation is CASSLSPGKGAEQYF.